These 10 T cell receptor beta chains share one sample of origin, sequenced in a study of cytomegalovirus exposure and HLA in healthy donors. It was with 60 Vbeta and 13 Jbeta primers that the PCR ran. TCRdb's copy holds only in-frame clones and misses some; the assay was immunoSEQ multiplex PCR. The sample comprises 130,000 to 150,000 clones, around 80% of which are singletons, and almost 2.5% rests with the top ten. Sequenced sample: PBMCs. Receptors originate from a boy aged 2 to 10 in good health and CMV-seronegative.

The V and J genes are TRBV6-4 and TRBJ1-6, with a tentative D call TRBD1 (5 bases). CDR3 length equals 14 residues. CDR1 is MRHNA and CDR2 is SNTAGT in the germline V gene. Trimming took off 6 bases at V and 5 bases at J, with 11 bases between the two ends. The CDR3 reads CASRIDSNNSPLHF. CDR3 DNA sequence: TGTGCCAGCAGAATTGACAGCAATAATTCACCCCTCCACTTT.

The CDR3 region is CASSDPFRQGNNEQFF. The CDR3 bases are TGTGCCAGCAGTGACCCGTTCAGACAGGGAAATAATGAGCAGTTCTTC. The chain employs TRBV6-4 and TRBJ2-1; 7 positions agree with TRBD1. V dropped 2 bases and J dropped 7; count of bases not matched to a gene: 11. This CDR3 contains 16 residues. Germline V gene lookup returns CDR1 MRHNA and CDR2 SNTAGT.

The V and J genes are TRBV2 and TRBJ2-7, with 9 bases matching TRBD1. CDR3 length equals 14 residues. V lost 6 bases to trimming and J lost 5 bases; unmatched junction nucleotides: 8. The germline gives CDR1 SNHLY, CDR2 FYNNEI. The CDR3 DNA reads TGTGCCAGCAGCGGGACAGGGAATCCCCACGAGCAGTACTTC. Translating gives CASSGTGNPHEQYF.

This clone showed up just a few times. The rearrangement joins TRBV5-1 to TRBJ2-2, with a tentative D call TRBD1 (6 bases). Trimming removed 1 base from V and 1 base from J, with 8 bases in between. CDR3 length: 15 amino acids. Germline V lookup: CDR1 SGHRS, CDR2 YFSETQ. The DNA of the CDR3 is TGCGCCAGCAGCTTGACGGGACAGAACACCGGGGAGCTGTTTTTT. It is translated as CASSLTGQNTGELFF. The whole variable domain, remainder taken from reference TRBV5-1 and TRBJ2-2, is KAGVTQTPRYLIKTRGQQVTLSCSPISGHRSVSWYQQTPGQGLQFLFEYFSETQRNKGNFPGRFSGRQFSNSRSEMNVSTLELGDSALYLCASSLTGQNTGELFFGEGSRLTVL.

In its sample, this clone was seen a few times. CDR3 nucleotide sequence: TGCGCCAGCAGCCAAGATTCGGGAGGGAGGGCCTACAATGAGCAGTTCTTC. Translating gives CASSQDSGGRAYNEQFF. The gene calls are TRBV4-3 and TRBJ2-1; 8 bases are a match to TRBD2. Germline CDR1 and CDR2: LGHNA and YSLEER. The CDR3 covers 17 residues. Trimming cost V 0 bases and J 2 bases; bases outside gene matches: 6.

The chain uses TRBV18 and TRBJ2-3; possibly TRBD2 for D (5 bases). V shed 5 bases and J shed 10 bases, with 16 bases lying between them. The CDR3 covers 13 residues. Germline CDR1 and CDR2: KGHSH and LQKENI. CDR3 nucleotide sequence: TGTGCCAGCTCATCAACTAGAACCGGTTCGCAGTATTTT. The encoded protein is CASSSTRTGSQYF.

The V and J genes are TRBV6-1 and TRBJ2-6, with a tentative D call TRBD2 (6 bases). Germline V lookup: CDR1 MNHNS, CDR2 SASEGT. The CDR3 runs to 16 residues. With 2 bases removed from V and 3 bases from J, the gap between germline ends came to 11 bases. The CDR3 is CASSESEGFGANVLTF. DNA of the CDR3: TGTGCCAGCAGTGAATCGGAGGGCTTTGGGGCCAACGTCCTGACTTTC.

This sequence joins TRBV4-3 and TRBJ2-7; D gene unclear. Germline V gene sequence: CDR1 LGHNA, CDR2 YSLEER. Trimming pared 10 bases from V and 4 bases from J, leaving 23 bases between. The CDR3 is made up of 15 amino acids. CDR3 sequence reads: CAIFYKQKAAYEQYF. CDR3 bases: TGCGCCATTTTTTACAAGCAGAAGGCGGCATACGAGCAGTACTTC.

The chain couples TRBV7-2 to TRBJ2-7, with D tentatively TRBD1 (6 bases). The V gene's germline CDR1 is SGHTA and CDR2 FQGNSA. V dropped 3 bases and J dropped 2 bases, with 17 bases sitting between them. This CDR3 comprises 16 residues. The chain's CDR3 is CASSLHRTASTYEQYF. CDR3 DNA sequence: TGTGCCAGCAGCTTGCACAGGACAGCTTCCACCTACGAGCAGTACTTC.

The chain links TRBV4-2 to TRBJ2-1, with 7 bases matching TRBD2. The CDR3 is 13 residues long. The ends lost 5 bases at V and 8 bases at J; junction bases unmatched: 6. CDR1 and CDR2 (germline): LGHNA, YNFKEQ. The CDR3 coding sequence is TGTGCCAGCAGCTCCAGGGACTATCATGAGCAGTTCTTC. It yields the protein CASSSRDYHEQFF.